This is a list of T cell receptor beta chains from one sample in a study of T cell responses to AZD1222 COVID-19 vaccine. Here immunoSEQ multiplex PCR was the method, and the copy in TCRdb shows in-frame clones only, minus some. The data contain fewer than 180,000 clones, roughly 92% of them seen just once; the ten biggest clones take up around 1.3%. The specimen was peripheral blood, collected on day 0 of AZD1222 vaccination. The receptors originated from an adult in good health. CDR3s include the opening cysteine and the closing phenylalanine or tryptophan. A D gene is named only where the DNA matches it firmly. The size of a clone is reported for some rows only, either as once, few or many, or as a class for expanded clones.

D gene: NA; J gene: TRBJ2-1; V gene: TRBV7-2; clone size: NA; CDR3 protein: CASSPYGDSYNEQFF; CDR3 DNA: TGTGCCAGCAGTCCCTACGGAGACTCCTACAATGAGCAGTTCTTC
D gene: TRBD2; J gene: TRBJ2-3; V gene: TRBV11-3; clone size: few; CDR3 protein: CASSSGLAGTDTQYF; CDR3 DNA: TGTGCCAGCAGCTCGGGACTAGCGGGCACAGATACGCAGTATTTT
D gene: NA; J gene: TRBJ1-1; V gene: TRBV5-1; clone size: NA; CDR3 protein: CASYLDRNTEAFF; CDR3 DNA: TGCGCCAGTTACCTAGACAGGAACACTGAAGCTTTCTTT
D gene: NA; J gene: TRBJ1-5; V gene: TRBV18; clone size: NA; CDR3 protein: CASSPTQGRNNQPQHF; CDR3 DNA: TGTGCCAGCTCACCAACCCAGGGGAGAAACAATCAGCCCCAGCATTTT
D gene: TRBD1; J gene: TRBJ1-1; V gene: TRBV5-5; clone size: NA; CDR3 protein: CASSEGQMNTEAFF; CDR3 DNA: TGTGCCAGCAGCGAGGGACAGATGAACACTGAAGCTTTCTTT
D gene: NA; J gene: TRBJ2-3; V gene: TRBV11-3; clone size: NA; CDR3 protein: CASSAGARDTQYF; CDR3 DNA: TGTGCCAGCAGCGCCGGGGCGCGAGATACGCAGTATTTT
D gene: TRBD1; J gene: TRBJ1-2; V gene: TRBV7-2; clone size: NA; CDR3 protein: CASSLDGTGAGYTF; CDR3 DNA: TGTGCCAGCAGCTTAGATGGGACAGGGGCTGGCTACACCTTC
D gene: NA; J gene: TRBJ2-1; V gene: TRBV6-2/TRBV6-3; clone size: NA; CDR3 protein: CASSPSQGLGNEQFF; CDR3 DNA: TGTGCCAGCAGTCCCTCCCAGGGCCTTGGCAATGAGCAGTTCTTC
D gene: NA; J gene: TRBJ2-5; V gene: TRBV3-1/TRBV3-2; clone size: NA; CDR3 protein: CASSQGRRQETQYF; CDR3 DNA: TGTGCCAGCAGCCAAGGTAGGAGGCAAGAGACCCAGTACTTC
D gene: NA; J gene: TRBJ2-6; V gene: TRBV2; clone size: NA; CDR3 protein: CASSGARLSGANVLTF; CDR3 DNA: TGTGCCAGCAGTGGGGCCAGACTCTCTGGGGCCAACGTCCTGACTTTC
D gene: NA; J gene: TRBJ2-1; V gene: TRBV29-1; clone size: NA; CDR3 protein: CSVESTSPYNEQFF; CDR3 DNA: TGCAGCGTTGAGTCTACTAGCCCCTACAATGAGCAGTTCTTC
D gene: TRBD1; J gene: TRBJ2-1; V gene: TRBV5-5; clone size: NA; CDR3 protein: CASSPGQGSSYNEQFF; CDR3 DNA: TGTGCCAGCAGCCCGGGACAGGGAAGTTCCTACAATGAGCAGTTCTTC
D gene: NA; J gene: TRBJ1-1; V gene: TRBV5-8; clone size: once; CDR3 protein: CASSLAQNTEAFF; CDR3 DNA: TGTGCCAGCAGCTTGGCACAGAACACTGAAGCTTTCTTT
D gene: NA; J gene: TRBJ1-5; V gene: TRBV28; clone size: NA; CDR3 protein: CASSLFTGNRQPQHF; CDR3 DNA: TGTGCCAGCAGTTTATTTACAGGGAATAGGCAGCCCCAGCATTTT
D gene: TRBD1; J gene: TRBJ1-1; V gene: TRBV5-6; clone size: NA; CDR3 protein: CASSDGTVNTEAFF; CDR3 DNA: TGTGCCAGCAGCGATGGGACAGTGAACACTGAAGCTTTCTTT
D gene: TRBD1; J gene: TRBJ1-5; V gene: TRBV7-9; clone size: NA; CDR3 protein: CASSLTDRGDQPQHF; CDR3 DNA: TGTGCCAGCAGCTTAACCGACAGGGGTGATCAGCCCCAGCATTTT
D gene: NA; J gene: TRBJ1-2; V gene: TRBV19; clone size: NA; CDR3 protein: CASSGAEHYGYTF; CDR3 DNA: TGTGCCAGTAGCGGGGCAGAGCACTATGGCTACACCTTC
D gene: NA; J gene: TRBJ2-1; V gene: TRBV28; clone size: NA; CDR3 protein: CASRRGTYNEQFF; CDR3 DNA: TGTGCCAGCCGCCGGGGGACCTACAATGAGCAGTTCTTC
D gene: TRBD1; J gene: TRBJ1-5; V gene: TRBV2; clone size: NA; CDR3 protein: CASSRQGSSVGQPQHF; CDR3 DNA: TGTGCCAGCAGTAGACAGGGTAGTTCGGTCGGTCAGCCCCAGCATTTT
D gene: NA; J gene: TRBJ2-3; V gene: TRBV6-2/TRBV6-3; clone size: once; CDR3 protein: CASSITDTQYF; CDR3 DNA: TGTGCCAGCAGTATCACAGATACGCAGTATTTT
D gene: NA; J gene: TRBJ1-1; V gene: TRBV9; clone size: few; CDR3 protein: CASSVVSLLNTEAFF; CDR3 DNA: TGTGCCAGCAGCGTAGTGAGCCTCTTGAACACTGAAGCTTTCTTT
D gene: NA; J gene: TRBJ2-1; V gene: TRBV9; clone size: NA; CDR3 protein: CASTPAVGVNEQFF; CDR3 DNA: TGTGCCAGCACCCCCGCCGTTGGGGTCAATGAGCAGTTCTTC
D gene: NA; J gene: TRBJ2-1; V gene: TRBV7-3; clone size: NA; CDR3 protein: CASSLTGDEQFF; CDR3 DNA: TGTGCCAGCAGCCTAACGGGGGATGAGCAGTTCTTC
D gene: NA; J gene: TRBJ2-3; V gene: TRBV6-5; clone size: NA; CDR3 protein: CASNRGPTDTQYF; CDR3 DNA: TGTGCCAGCAACCGCGGGCCCACAGATACGCAGTATTTT
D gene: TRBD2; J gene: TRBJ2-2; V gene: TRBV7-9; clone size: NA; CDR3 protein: CASSERGPQPGELFF; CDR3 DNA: TGTGCCAGCAGCGAGCGGGGACCCCAACCGGGGGAGCTGTTTTTT
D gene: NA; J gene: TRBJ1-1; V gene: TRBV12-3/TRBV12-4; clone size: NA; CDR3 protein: CASSLVGGLEAFF; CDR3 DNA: TGTGCCAGCAGTTTGGTTGGGGGCCTTGAAGCTTTCTTT
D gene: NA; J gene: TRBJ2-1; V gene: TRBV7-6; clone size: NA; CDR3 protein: CASSAGTGGTYNEQFF; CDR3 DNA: TGTGCCAGCAGCGCCGGGACTGGGGGAACCTACAATGAGCAGTTCTTC
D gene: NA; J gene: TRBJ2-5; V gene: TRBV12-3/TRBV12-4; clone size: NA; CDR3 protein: CASSWWDRETQYF; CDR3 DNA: TGTGCCAGCAGTTGGTGGGACCGGGAGACCCAGTACTTC
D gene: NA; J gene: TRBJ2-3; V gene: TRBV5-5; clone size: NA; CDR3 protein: CASSLQGTDTQYF; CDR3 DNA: TGTGCCAGCAGCTTACAGGGTACAGATACGCAGTATTTT
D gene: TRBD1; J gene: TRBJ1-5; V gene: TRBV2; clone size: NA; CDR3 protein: CATRTGKGNQPQHF; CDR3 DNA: TGTGCCACACGGACAGGGAAGGGCAATCAGCCCCAGCATTTT
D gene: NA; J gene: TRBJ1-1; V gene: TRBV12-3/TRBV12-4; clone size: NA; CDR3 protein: CASRTNLNTEAFF; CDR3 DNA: TGTGCCAGCAGGACTAACTTAAACACTGAAGCTTTCTTT
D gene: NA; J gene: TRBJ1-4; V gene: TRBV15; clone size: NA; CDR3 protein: CATSRDRAEKLFF; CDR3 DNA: TGTGCCACCAGCAGAGATCGGGCCGAAAAACTGTTTTTT
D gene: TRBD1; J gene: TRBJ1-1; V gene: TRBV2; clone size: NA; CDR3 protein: CATKAPGQGKFNEAFF; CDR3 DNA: TGTGCCACCAAAGCTCCGGGACAGGGGAAATTTAATGAAGCTTTCTTT
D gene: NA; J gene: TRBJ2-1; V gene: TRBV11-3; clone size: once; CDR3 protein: CASSLGIGSYNEQFF; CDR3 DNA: TGTGCCAGCAGCTTGGGAATCGGGTCCTACAATGAGCAGTTCTTC
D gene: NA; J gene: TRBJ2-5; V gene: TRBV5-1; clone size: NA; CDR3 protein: CASSIPGAKKETQYF; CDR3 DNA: TGCGCCAGCAGCATACCCGGGGCGAAGAAAGAGACCCAGTACTTC
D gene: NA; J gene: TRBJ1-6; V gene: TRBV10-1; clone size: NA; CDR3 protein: CASSAGTVRSPLHF; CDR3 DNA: TGCGCCAGCAGTGCCGGGACGGTGAGGTCACCCCTCCACTTT
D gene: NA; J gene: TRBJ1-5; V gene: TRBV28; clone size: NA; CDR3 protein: CASSLRGSNQPQHF; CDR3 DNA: TGTGCCAGCAGTTTAAGGGGGTCTAATCAGCCCCAGCATTTT
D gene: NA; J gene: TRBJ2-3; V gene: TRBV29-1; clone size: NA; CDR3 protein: CSATSHTQYF; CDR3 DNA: TGCAGCGCCACCTCCCATACGCAGTATTTT
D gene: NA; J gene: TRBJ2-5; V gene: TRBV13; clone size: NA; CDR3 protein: CASSAGARETQYF; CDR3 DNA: TGTGCCAGCAGTGCGGGGGCACGAGAGACCCAGTACTTC
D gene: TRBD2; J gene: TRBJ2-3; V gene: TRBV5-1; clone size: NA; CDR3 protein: CASSFTGGSTTDTQYF; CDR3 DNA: TGCGCCAGCAGCTTTACCGGGGGGAGTACAACAGATACGCAGTATTTT
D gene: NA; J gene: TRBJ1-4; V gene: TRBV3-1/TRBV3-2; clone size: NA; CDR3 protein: CASSQEGSPGKLFF; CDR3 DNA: TGTGCCAGCAGCCAAGAGGGATCGCCGGGAAAACTGTTTTTT
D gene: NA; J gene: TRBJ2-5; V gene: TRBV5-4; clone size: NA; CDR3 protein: CASSLVGTVLQETQYF; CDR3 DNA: TGTGCCAGCAGCTTGGTCGGCACAGTACTTCAAGAGACCCAGTACTTC
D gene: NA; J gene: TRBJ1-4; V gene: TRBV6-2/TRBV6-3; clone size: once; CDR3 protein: CASSRYSISNEKLFF; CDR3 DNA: TGTGCCAGCAGTCGATACAGCATTTCAAATGAAAAACTGTTTTTT
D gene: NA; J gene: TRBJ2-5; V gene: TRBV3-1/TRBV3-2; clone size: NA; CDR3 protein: CASSQGREETQYF; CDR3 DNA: TGTGCCAGCAGCCAAGGAAGGGAAGAGACCCAGTACTTC
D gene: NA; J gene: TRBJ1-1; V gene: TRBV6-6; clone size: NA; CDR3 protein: CASRSSPNTEAFF; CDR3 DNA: TGTGCCAGCAGGTCCTCACCGAACACTGAAGCTTTCTTT
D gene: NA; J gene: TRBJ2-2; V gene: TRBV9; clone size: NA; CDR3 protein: CASSVGGNTGELFF; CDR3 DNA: TGTGCCAGCAGCGTAGGCGGGAACACCGGGGAGCTGTTTTTT
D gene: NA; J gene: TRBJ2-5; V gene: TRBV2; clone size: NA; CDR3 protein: CASSDVGKEETQYF; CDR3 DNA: TGTGCCAGCAGTGACGTGGGGAAGGAAGAGACCCAGTACTTC
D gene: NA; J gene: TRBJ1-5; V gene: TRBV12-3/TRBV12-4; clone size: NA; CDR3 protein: CAGIRQKNQPQHF; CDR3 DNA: TGTGCCGGGATCAGACAGAAAAATCAGCCCCAGCATTTT
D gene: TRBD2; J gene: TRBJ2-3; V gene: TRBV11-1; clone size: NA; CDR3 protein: CASSSHLAGGDTQYF; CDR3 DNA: TGTGCCAGCAGCTCCCACCTAGCGGGGGGAGATACGCAGTATTTT
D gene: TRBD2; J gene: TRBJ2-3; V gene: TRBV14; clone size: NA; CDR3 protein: CASSHGLAGAVDTQYF; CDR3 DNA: TGTGCCAGCAGCCATGGACTAGCGGGGGCAGTGGATACGCAGTATTTT
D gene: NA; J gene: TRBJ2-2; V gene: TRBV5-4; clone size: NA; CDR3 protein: CASSSGTLAGELFF; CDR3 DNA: TGTGCCAGCAGCTCCGGGACCCTGGCCGGGGAGCTGTTTTTT
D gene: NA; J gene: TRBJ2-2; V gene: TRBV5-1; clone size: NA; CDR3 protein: CASSLGDYSTGELFF; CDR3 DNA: TGCGCCAGCAGCTTGGGAGACTACAGTACCGGGGAGCTGTTTTTT
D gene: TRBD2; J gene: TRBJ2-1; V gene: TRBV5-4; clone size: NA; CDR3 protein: CASSPRTSGNNEQFF; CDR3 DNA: TGTGCCAGCAGCCCCCGAACTAGCGGAAACAATGAGCAGTTCTTC
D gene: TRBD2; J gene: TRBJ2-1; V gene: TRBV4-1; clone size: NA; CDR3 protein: CASSQDGPLAGALNEQFF; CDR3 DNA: TGCGCCAGCAGCCAAGATGGGCCCCTAGCGGGAGCTTTGAATGAGCAGTTCTTC
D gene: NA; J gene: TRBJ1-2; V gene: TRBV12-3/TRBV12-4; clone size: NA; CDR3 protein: CASSLPELYGYTF; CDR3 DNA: TGTGCCAGCAGTTTACCAGAGCTATATGGCTACACCTTC